The 27 T cell receptor beta chains given below trace back to one sample, sequenced in a study of T cell responses to AZD1222 COVID-19 vaccine. Here immunoSEQ multiplex PCR was the method, and the copy in TCRdb shows in-frame clones only, minus some. Of over 45,000 clones detected, approximately 85% appear once; the ten largest clones hold approximately 19%. Sequenced here: peripheral blood, sampled on day 0 of MenACWY control vaccination. The receptors originated from an adult in good health.

The chain couples TRBV4-1 to TRBJ2-2, with TRBD1 matching over 10 bases. The CDR3 spans 15 residues. Germline-derived CDR1 and CDR2 are MGHRA and YSYEKL. V lost 9 bases to trimming and J lost 6 bases; unmatched junction nucleotides: 10. The CDR3 protein is CASRSGTGVPGELFF. CDR3 sequence (DNA): TGCGCCAGTCGTTCCGGGACAGGGGTTCCCGGGGAGCTGTTTTTT.

J is TRBJ1-1 and V is TRBV2; possible D gene TRBD1, 5 bases. Trimming stripped 4 bases from V and 8 bases from J, with 8 bases between. Germline V gene sequence: CDR1 SNHLY, CDR2 FYNNEI. The length of the CDR3 is 11 residues. This chain's CDR3 is CASSAWGEAFF. The CDR3 nucleotides read TGTGCCAGCAGTGCCTGGGGGGAAGCTTTCTTT.

CDR3 DNA: TGTGCCAGCAGACCCAGTGGCCTCTATGGGTACGAGCAGTACTTC. Protein product: CASRPSGLYGYEQYF. The V and J genes are TRBV7-9 and TRBJ2-7, with D uncertain. Trimming shortened V by 6 bases and J by 4 bases, and 19 bases separated the two germline ends. Per the germline V gene, CDR1 is SEHNR and CDR2 is FQNEAQ (reference sequence). CDR3 size: 15 residues. The variable domain in full, with the rest retrieved from reference TRBV7-9 and TRBJ2-7, is DTGVSQNPRHKITKRGQNVTFRCDPISEHNRLYWYRQTLGQGPEFLTYFQNEAQLEKSRLLSDRFSAERPKGSFSTLEIQRTEQGDSAMYLCASRPSGLYGYEQYFGPGTRLTVT.

This clone was seen just once. The V and J genes are TRBV5-4 and TRBJ2-1; TRBD2 aligns across 8 bases. Germline V CDR1 and CDR2: SGHNT, YYREEE (reference sequence). CDR3 length: 16 residues. Trimming removed 0 bases from V and 4 bases from J; junction bases left unmatched: 6. CDR3 loop: CASSLGAGRGYNEQFF. CDR3 in DNA: TGTGCCAGCAGCTTGGGAGCCGGGAGGGGGTACAATGAGCAGTTCTTC.

The chain couples TRBV10-1 to TRBJ1-2; 8 nucleotides match TRBD1. Per the germline V gene, CDR1 is WNHNN and CDR2 is SYGVQD (reference sequence). The CDR3 runs to 16 residues. Losses at the gene ends were 8 bases for V and 2 bases for J; bases not matched to a gene: 13. The DNA for the CDR3 is TGCGCCAGCTATCTCGGACAGGGACATATCAACTATGGCTACACCTTC. This translates into CASYLGQGHINYGYTF.

The chain uses TRBV15 and TRBJ1-1; a possible D gene is TRBD1 (5 bases). The germline gives CDR1 LNHNV, CDR2 YYDKDF (reference sequence). The length of the CDR3 is 13 residues. V lost 2 bases and J lost 5, with 9 bases in between. The CDR3 DNA reads TGTGCCACCAGCAGAATAGGGGTTACTGAAGCTTTCTTT. Translation: CATSRIGVTEAFF.

This chain links TRBV24-1 with TRBJ2-1; no clear D gene. Germline CDR1 reads KGHDR; CDR2 reads SFDVKD. This CDR3 comprises 16 residues. V shed 0 bases and J shed 3 bases, with 11 bases lying between them. The CDR3 sequence: CATSDLTGPHYNEQFF. CDR3 sequence (DNA): TGTGCCACCAGTGATTTGACGGGCCCGCACTACAATGAGCAGTTCTTC.

V usage is TRBV28 and J usage is TRBJ1-1, with a possible D match to TRBD1 (6 bases). Germline V lookup: CDR1 MDHEN, CDR2 SYDVKM. This CDR3 is 15 amino acids long. V lost 6 bases and J lost 0, with 14 bases in between. In DNA form, the CDR3 reads TGTGCCAGCAGCTACCCCGGACAGTTGAACACTGAAGCTTTCTTT. Translation: CASSYPGQLNTEAFF.

This chain joins TRBV2 and TRBJ2-6, with a possible D match to TRBD2 (5 bases). V was pared by 7 bases and J by 0 bases, with 13 bases between. The CDR3 length is 16 residues. The germline CDR1 and CDR2 sequences are SNHLY and FYNNEI. The CDR3 bases are TGTGCCAGCACCCCGGGGTATAGCTCTGGGGCCAACGTCCTGACTTTC. Translated, it gives CASTPGYSSGANVLTF.

This rearrangement joins TRBV10-2 to TRBJ2-7; TRBD2 is a possible D gene (5 bases). The CDR3 spans 15 residues. Germline CDR1 and CDR2: WSHSY and SAAADI. The ends were cut back, 0 bases at V and 3 bases at J, with 12 bases in the middle. In DNA, the CDR3 is TGCGCCAGCAGTGAGTCCTGGGAGAGGGACTACGAGCAGTACTTC. Its protein is CASSESWERDYEQYF.

The J gene is TRBJ1-5, the V gene TRBV18; the match to TRBD1 covers 7 bases. Trimming at V came to 5 bases and at J to 5 bases, leaving 9 bases not matched to a gene. The length of the CDR3 is 15 residues. The germline V gene encodes CDR1 KGHSH and CDR2 LQKENI. The CDR3 is CASSAKTGSDQPQHF. In DNA form, the CDR3 reads TGTGCCAGCTCAGCCAAGACAGGGTCAGATCAGCCCCAGCATTTT.

The gene calls are TRBV6-2 or TRBV6-3 and TRBJ2-1; 11 bases match TRBD2. This CDR3 spans 16 amino acids. V lost 5 bases to trimming and J lost 2 bases; unmatched junction nucleotides: 5. CDR1 and CDR2 from the germline V gene are MNHEY and SVGEGT. CDR3 protein: CASSQRLAGTYNEQFF. CDR3 nucleotides: TGTGCCAGCAGTCAACGACTAGCGGGGACCTACAATGAGCAGTTCTTC.

The rearrangement links TRBV4-1 to TRBJ2-5; 8 nucleotides match TRBD1. The CDR3 runs to 15 residues. In germline, CDR1 is MGHRA, CDR2 YSYEKL. The trim removed 2 bases at V and 7 bases at J, leaving 9 bases unmatched. The CDR3 DNA reads as TGCGCCAGCAGCCAACCGGACAGGGATCGAGGGACCCAGTACTTC. Amino acid sequence: CASSQPDRDRGTQYF.

With regard to this clone: Other nucleotide sequences from this sample produce the same CDR3. The V gene is TRBV5-1, the J gene TRBJ2-3, with unresolved D. Trimming left V 0 bases short and J 3 bases short, with 8 bases between. CDR3 length: 14 amino acids. Looked up from germline, CDR1 is SGHRS and CDR2 is YFSETQ. For the CDR3, the DNA is TGCGCCAGCAGCTTGGATTCCGCGACAGATACGCAGTATTTT. Translated: CASSLDSATDTQYF.

The rearrangement joins TRBV7-6 to TRBJ1-6, with 9 bases aligning to TRBD1. The CDR3 has 16 residues. Germline CDR1 SGHVS, CDR2 FNYEAQ. The trim removed 1 base at V and 10 bases at J, leaving 8 bases unmatched. The CDR3 spells CASSLGGQGASSPLHF. In nucleotides, the CDR3 is TGTGCCAGCAGCTTAGGGGGACAGGGCGCGAGCTCACCCCTCCACTTT.

The chain uses TRBV29-1 and TRBJ2-3; 8 bases line up with TRBD1. After removal of 4 bases from V and 4 bases from J, the junction contained 7 bases not matched to a gene. The CDR3 sequence is 14 residues long. Germline CDR1 is SQVTM and CDR2 is ANQGSEA. The CDR3 region has the DNA TGCAGCGTTGTGGGCCAGGGGGCCTCAGATACGCAGTATTTT. Amino acids: CSVVGQGASDTQYF.

The gene calls are TRBV7-9 and TRBJ2-1; a possible D gene is TRBD2 (6 bases). V dropped 1 base and J dropped 2 bases, with 9 bases sitting between them. There are 15 residues in the CDR3. CDR1 is SEHNR, CDR2 FQNEAQ, per germline (reference sequence). CDR3 bases: TGTGCCAGCAGCTTAGGGGCGGGGCCCTACAATGAGCAGTTCTTC. Amino acids: CASSLGAGPYNEQFF.

J is TRBJ1-1 and V is TRBV18; 11 bases align to TRBD1. Per germline, CDR1 KGHSH and CDR2 LQKENI. There are 16 residues in the CDR3. Trimming cost V 6 bases and J 1 base; bases outside gene matches: 7. This CDR3 reads CASSPRTGGQNTEAFF. The CDR3 coding sequence is TGTGCCAGCTCCCCAAGGACAGGGGGCCAGAACACTGAAGCTTTCTTT.

The V gene is TRBV6-1, the J gene TRBJ2-1; TRBD2 is a possible D gene (6 bases). Per the germline V gene, CDR1 is MNHNS and CDR2 is SASEGT. The CDR3 runs to 11 residues. V shed 3 bases and J shed 15 bases, with 12 bases lying between them. CDR3 bases: TGTGCCAGCAGTGATCGACTAGAGGTGTTCTTC. Translation gives CASSDRLEVFF.

The chain has TRBV2 and TRBJ1-2, with 12 positions matching TRBD1. Trimming at V came to 8 bases and at J to 5 bases, leaving 12 bases not matched to a gene. Germline-derived CDR1 and CDR2 are SNHLY and FYNNEI. CDR3 size: 16 residues. The CDR3 is CASARDRGQRGYGYTF. The CDR3 DNA is TGTGCCAGCGCCCGGGACAGGGGGCAAAGGGGATATGGCTACACCTTC.

The chain has TRBV19 and TRBJ2-3; possible D gene TRBD1, 6 bases. Germline V gene lookup returns CDR1 LNHDA and CDR2 SQIVND (reference sequence). The CDR3 covers 15 residues. V lost 3 bases and J 0 bases, leaving 10 bases between the germline ends. The CDR3 nucleotides read TGTGCCAGTAGTATTCTGACAGGCAGCACAGATACGCAGTATTTT. This codes for CASSILTGSTDTQYF.

V and J are TRBV6-6 and TRBJ2-1; TRBD2 is a possible D gene (5 bases). The CDR3 runs 16 residues. In germline, CDR1 is MNHNY, CDR2 SVGAGI (reference sequence). V was pared by 2 bases and J by 8 bases, with 19 bases between. This chain's CDR3 is CASSYRGGLALDEQFF. CDR3 sequence (DNA): TGTGCCAGCAGTTACCGCGGTGGGCTAGCACTGGATGAGCAGTTCTTC.

The chain has TRBV30 and TRBJ1-2; D possibly corresponds to TRBD1 (6 bases). Germline loops: CDR1 GTSNPN, CDR2 SVGIG (reference sequence). V lost 4 bases to trimming and J lost 7 bases, with 16 bases between them. The CDR3 extends over 13 amino acids. The CDR3 reads CAWKIGGAGGYTF. CDR3 bases: TGTGCCTGGAAGATAGGGGGAGCGGGTGGCTACACCTTC.

CDR3 nucleotide sequence: TGTGCCAGCAGCCAAGACACGTACGCCGGGAGGCCCCAGCATTTT. Translated, it gives CASSQDTYAGRPQHF. This rearrangement joins TRBV4-2 to TRBJ1-5; D uncertain. V lost 0 bases, J lost 9 bases, and 15 bases lay in between. Germline CDR1 is LGHNA and CDR2 is YNFKEQ. The CDR3 has 15 residues.

The J gene is TRBJ1-2, the V gene TRBV5-6; weak D call: TRBD1 (6 bases). CDR3 size: 15 residues. Germline-derived CDR1 and CDR2 are SGHDT and YYEEEE. Trimming took off 5 bases at V and 5 bases at J, with 19 bases between the two ends. CDR3 amino acids: CASRPPGGLSYGYTF. The CDR3, as DNA: TGTGCCAGCAGGCCTCCGGGGGGCCTTTCATATGGCTACACCTTC. The variable domain in full, with the rest retrieved from reference TRBV5-6 and TRBJ1-2, is DAGVTQSPTHLIKTRGQQVTLRCSPKSGHDTVSWYQQALGQGPQFIFQYYEEEERQRGNFPDRFSGHQFPNYSSELNVNALLLGDSALYLCASRPPGGLSYGYTFGSGTRLTVV.

V and J are TRBV6-1 and TRBJ2-7; the D is unclear. The CDR3 consists of 12 residues. CDR1 is MNHNS, CDR2 SASEGT, per germline. The germline V and J ends were trimmed by 3 bases and 3 bases, with 6 bases remaining between them. The CDR3 sequence: CASSEPGYEQYF. The CDR3 nucleotides read TGTGCCAGCAGTGAGCCAGGCTACGAGCAGTACTTC.

CDR3 region: CASSLPRTVSNQPQHF. CDR3 nucleotides: TGTGCCAGCAGTTTACCCCGGACAGTTAGCAATCAGCCCCAGCATTTT. The chain is built from TRBV28 and TRBJ1-5; D possibly corresponds to TRBD1 (6 bases). There are 16 residues in the CDR3. V lost 2 bases and J lost 0, with 11 bases in between. The germline V gene encodes CDR1 MDHEN and CDR2 SYDVKM.